This T cell receptor (beta chain) was identified in a study of blood T cells in healthy people across ages. Study in general: About one barcoded beta molecule was captured per two T cells (by template switching).

PBMCs, at least 6 million per sample, were isolated. Primed by a sample-barcoded 5' primer and a J-beta primer mix, a second PCR proceeded for about 7 to 12 cycles. Researchers report that a template-switch adaptor with 12 random nucleotides tagged each cDNA molecule. TCRdb fed the 5' RACE reads into MiXCR, producing one record per CDR3 protein. The sample consists of fewer than 2,000,000 distinct CDR3 sequences, roughly two fifths of them appearing once. Sequenced: blood. This receptor was identified in a human donor in good health.

The CDR3 DNA follows: TGTGCCAGCAGTTTAGACAGGCCTCGTGGGGCCAACGTCCTGACTTTC. Protein sequence: CASSLDRPRGANVLTF. The rearrangement uses TRBV12-3 or TRBV12-4 and TRBJ2-6, with a weak D call TRBD1 (5 bases). This CDR3 spans 16 amino acids. Trimming took off 1 base at V and 3 bases at J, with 10 bases between the two ends.